The next 5 T cell receptor beta chains were all read from a single sample in a study of early T cells in non-severe SARS-CoV-2 infection. Using its own MiXCR run on the 5' RACE reads, TCRdb lists one record per CDR3 protein. Seen here are 45,000 or so distinct CDR3 sequences, roughly 11% observed once, and the top ten hold roughly 10%. The source material was whole blood. The receptor set was obtained from an adult who was a healthcare worker with PCR-confirmed SARS-CoV-2 infection or an uninfected control (not recorded which).

This clonotype has more than one count but fewer than ten. The chain employs TRBV20-1 and TRBJ1-6; 8 nucleotides line up with TRBD1. This CDR3 has 13 amino acids. V gave up 1 base and J gave up 9 bases; unmatched junction bases: 2. Germline V gives CDR1 DFQATT, CDR2 SNEGSKA (reference sequence). In nucleotides, the CDR3 is TGCAGTGCTAGAGGACAGGGGAGTTCACCCCTCCACTTT. Translated, it gives CSARGQGSSPLHF.

Ten or more counts support this clonotype. This rearrangement joins TRBV20-1 to TRBJ2-7; D is ambiguous. The ends were cut back, 5 bases at V and 0 bases at J, with 14 bases in the middle. Per germline, CDR1 DFQATT and CDR2 SNEGSKA (reference sequence). This CDR3 contains 14 residues. In DNA form, the CDR3 reads TGCAGTGCTGCGCTCCCAATCCCCTCCTACGAGCAGTACTTC. Translating it yields CSAALPIPSYEQYF.

The J gene is TRBJ2-7, the V gene TRBV12-3 or TRBV12-4, with 7 bases that match TRBD1. The CDR3 length is 13 residues. With 5 bases clipped from V and 5 bases from J, the junction kept 6 bases outside the gene matches. The CDR3 is CASSPRTGNEQYF. The CDR3 DNA reads TGTGCCAGCAGTCCCAGGACAGGAAACGAGCAGTACTTC.

The V call is TRBV21-1, the J call TRBJ2-2; no check of the table's D call, TRBD1, against the DNA was made. TRBV21-1 is flagged as a pseudogene. CDR3 length: 18 residues. The CDR3 nucleotides are TGTGCCAGCAGCGAAGAGAAAGCAGACAGGGGAGGAACCGGGGAGCTGTTTTTT. Its protein product is CASSEEKADRGGTGELFF.

At least ten counts were recorded for this clonotype. The V gene is TRBV3-1, the J gene TRBJ2-7; 11 bases line up with TRBD2. CDR1 and CDR2 from the germline V gene are LGHDT and YNNKEL (reference sequence). The CDR3 has 12 amino acids. V lost 3 bases, J lost 11 bases, and 3 bases stayed unmatched. DNA for the CDR3: TGTGCCAGCAGCCAGGGACTAGCGGCGGAGTACTTC. It is translated as CASSQGLAAEYF.